These T cell receptor beta chains were read from a single sample in a study of blood T cell repertoires in COVID-19. Only in-frame clones appear in the TCRdb table, and some are missing; sequencing was by immunoSEQ multiplex PCR. The table shows 45,000 or so clones, with about 86% occurring only once. The specimen sequenced was peripheral blood. The receptor source for this set is a man aged 35 to 55 with active COVID-19. CDR3s include the opening cysteine and the closing phenylalanine or tryptophan.

>TRBV5-1|TRBJ2-2|15
CASSEGTGGTGELFF
>TRBV9|TRBJ1-1|13
CASSVSAGTEAFF
>TRBV29-1|TRBJ2-7|12
CSVEISLYEQYF
>TRBV5-1|TRBJ2-7|13
CASSLGHNYEQYF
>TRBV5-5|TRBJ2-7|15
CASSLLSGEWYEQYF
>TRBV19|TRBJ1-4|15
CASSIGTATNEKLFF
>TRBV6-5|TRBJ2-1|13
CASSSNYHNEQFF
>TRBV11-2|TRBJ2-2|16
CASSPYRGQHTGELFF
>TRBV7-6|TRBJ2-1|16
CASSPVGGSSYNEQFF
>TRBV7-9|TRBJ2-1|14
CASSLGGGDREQFF
>TRBV6-5|TRBJ1-2|13
CASNGRGPGGYTF
>TRBV19|TRBJ2-3|17
CASSAYQTDFSTDTQYF
>TRBV9|TRBJ2-1|12
CASSTRTGEMFF
>TRBV30|TRBJ2-3|15
CAWSVWRAGIDTQYF
>TRBV9|TRBJ2-1|17
CASSVASGRAFRNEQFF
>TRBV7-7|TRBJ2-5|13
CASTQGPEETQYF